One sample yielded the 26 T cell receptor beta chains listed below, sequenced in a study of blood T cell repertoires in COVID-19. Profiled with immunoSEQ multiplex PCR; TCRdb holds only in-frame clones, not every one. The data show approximately 100,000 clones, roughly 92% seen once. The material sequenced was peripheral blood. The receptors stem from a man in his fifties with active COVID-19.

The chain carries TRBV28 and TRBJ2-7; 7 bases align to TRBD1. Trimming at V came to 6 bases and at J to 0 bases, leaving 5 bases not matched to a gene. The CDR3 runs 14 residues. In germline, CDR1 is MDHEN, CDR2 SYDVKM. CDR3 residues: CASRPGQSSYEQYF. As DNA, the CDR3 is TGTGCCAGCAGGCCGGGACAGAGCTCCTACGAGCAGTACTTC.

The chain recombines TRBV27 with TRBJ2-7; unclear D gene. The V end was cut by 4 bases, the J end by 2 bases, with 9 bases between. This CDR3 has 13 residues. Germline V gene sequence: CDR1 MNHEY, CDR2 SMNVEV (reference sequence). The CDR3 coding sequence is TGTGCCAGCAGTTCCGCAGATCCCTACGAGCAGTACTTC. Its translation: CASSSADPYEQYF.

This clone showed up just a few times. The chain links TRBV7-9 to TRBJ2-7; perhaps TRBD1 as D (5 bases). Germline assignment: CDR1 SEHNR and CDR2 FQNEAQ (reference sequence). Trimming shortened V by 4 bases and J by 0 bases, and 7 bases separated the two germline ends. The CDR3 length is 13 residues. The CDR3 nucleotides are TGTGCCAGCAGCTGGGGCAGCTCCTACGAGCAGTACTTC. This gives the protein CASSWGSSYEQYF.

The J gene is TRBJ1-2, the V gene TRBV2; D might be TRBD1 (6 bases). V gave up 8 bases and J gave up 8 bases, with 21 bases separating them. Germline V gene lookup returns CDR1 SNHLY and CDR2 FYNNEI. CDR3 length equals 14 residues. The CDR3 bases are TGTGCCAGCGGGAGGGGGGGGAGGCCGGAAGGCTACACCTTC. Translation gives CASGRGGRPEGYTF.

This chain links TRBV4-1 with TRBJ2-7; D may be TRBD2 (5 bases). This CDR3 contains 14 residues. V was clipped by 1 base and J by 5 bases, with 12 bases between them. CDR1 and CDR2 from the germline V gene are MGHRA and YSYEKL. CDR3 in DNA: TGCGCCAGCAGCCAAGTATACGGGGTCCACGAGCAGTACTTC. This translates into CASSQVYGVHEQYF.

The J gene is TRBJ2-2, the V gene TRBV5-1; D call uncertain. Germline V gene data show CDR1 as SGHRS and CDR2 as YFSETQ. V was shortened by 4 bases and J by 1 base, with 5 bases between the two germline ends. The CDR3 runs 13 residues. The CDR3 protein is CASSAGNTGELFF. CDR3 nucleotides: TGCGCCAGCAGCGCCGGGAACACCGGGGAGCTGTTTTTT.

The rearrangement joins TRBV5-1 to TRBJ2-7; a weak D match, TRBD1 (6 bases). CDR1 and CDR2 from the germline V gene are SGHRS and YFSETQ. The CDR3 has 15 residues. The V gene lost 0 bases and the J gene lost 4 bases, with 14 bases spanning the gap. CDR3 residues: CASSLAPGARYEQYF. For the CDR3, the DNA is TGCGCCAGCAGCTTGGCTCCAGGGGCGAGGTACGAGCAGTACTTC.

The chain recombines TRBV28 with TRBJ2-7, with 11 bases lining up with TRBD2. The trim removed 3 bases at V and 6 bases at J, leaving 7 bases unmatched. The CDR3 has 15 amino acids. Germline lookup yields CDR1 MDHEN and CDR2 SYDVKM. In DNA form, the CDR3 reads TGTGCCAGCAGTTTGATTGGCCTAGCGGGAGGCGAGCAGTACTTC. This gives the protein CASSLIGLAGGEQYF. The variable domain in full, with the rest retrieved from reference TRBV28 and TRBJ2-7, is DVKVTQSSRYLVKRTGEKVFLECVQDMDHENMFWYRQDPGLGLRLIYFSYDVKMKEKGDIPEGYSVSREKKERFSLILESASTNQTSMYLCASSLIGLAGGEQYFGPGTRLTVT.

The rearrangement joins TRBV10-1 to TRBJ1-5, with D possibly matching TRBD1 (6 bases). Germline-derived CDR1 and CDR2 are WNHNN and SYGVQD (reference sequence). V was cut by 0 bases and J by 7 bases, with 7 bases left in between. The CDR3 covers 13 residues. CDR3 amino acids: CASSESRGQPQHF. CDR3 sequence (DNA): TGCGCCAGCAGTGAGTCCAGGGGCCAGCCCCAGCATTTT.

This chain connects TRBV10-3 to TRBJ2-1; D remains unclear. CDR1 ENHRY and CDR2 SYGVKD come from the germline V gene. The CDR3 consists of 14 residues. Trimming left V 2 bases short and J 10 bases short, with 15 bases between. The CDR3 spells CAISEQVGAEEQFF. CDR3 coding DNA: TGTGCCATCAGTGAGCAAGTCGGCGCGGAAGAGCAGTTCTTC.

In its sample, this clone was seen once. CDR3 DNA sequence: TGTGCCAGTAGGCCCTTCGGGGGGTATAATCAGCCCCAGCATTTT. This codes for CASRPFGGYNQPQHF. This rearrangement joins TRBV19 to TRBJ1-5; D possibly corresponds to TRBD1 (5 bases). This CDR3 spans 15 amino acids. With 6 bases removed from V and 4 bases from J, the gap between germline ends came to 16 bases. Germline assignment: CDR1 LNHDA and CDR2 SQIVND (reference sequence). The full variable domain, completed using reference TRBV19 and TRBJ1-5, is DGGITQSPKYLFRKEGQNVTLSCEQNLNHDAMYWYRQDPGQGLRLIYYSQIVNDFQKGDIAEGYSVSREKKESFPLTVTSAQKNPTAFYLCASRPFGGYNQPQHFGDGTRLSIL.

About this clone: At one boundary the junction diverges from the germline segment, which might be a read error. V usage is TRBV28 and J usage is TRBJ2-1; tentatively, D is TRBD1 (6 bases). Germline V gene data show CDR1 as MDHEN and CDR2 as SYDVKM. The CDR3 length is 14 residues. CDR3 bases: TGTGCCGGCAGCGTTGGGACACCCTACAATGAGCAGTTCTTC. Translation: CAGSVGTPYNEQFF.

The rearrangement uses TRBV19 and TRBJ2-1; TRBD2 matches 8 bases. Germline V gives CDR1 LNHDA, CDR2 SQIVND (reference sequence). The CDR3 has 13 residues. Germline trimming cut 9 bases from V and 3 bases from J; bases unmatched to any gene: 4. This CDR3 is CASGRAIYNEQFF. The CDR3 bases are TGTGCCAGCGGGAGGGCCATCTACAATGAGCAGTTCTTC.

V usage is TRBV28 and J usage is TRBJ2-7, with 16 bases aligning to TRBD2. The V gene end was trimmed by 6 bases and the J gene end by 5 bases; junction bases not matched to a gene: 10. Per germline, CDR1 MDHEN and CDR2 SYDVKM. The CDR3 length is 17 residues. CDR3 sequence reads: CASRDPGLAGGPDEQYF. CDR3 bases: TGTGCCAGCAGAGATCCGGGACTAGCGGGAGGGCCCGACGAGCAGTACTTC.

The rearrangement uses TRBV28 and TRBJ2-7; TRBD2 is a possible D gene (5 bases). CDR3 length: 13 residues. V was pared by 6 bases and J by 5 bases, with 14 bases between. Per the germline V gene, CDR1 is MDHEN and CDR2 is SYDVKM. In nucleotides, the CDR3 is TGTGCCAGCAGGCCTCTAGGTAGCGACGAGCAGTACTTC. Its translation: CASRPLGSDEQYF.

V gene TRBV21-1 combines with J gene TRBJ2-7; TRBD1, as called in the table, went unchecked against the DNA. TRBV21-1 is a known pseudogene. The CDR3 consists of 18 residues. CDR3 DNA: TGTGCCAGCAGCAAAGGGTGGGACAGGGGTCTTATTCCCTACGAGCAGTACTTC. Amino acids: CASSKGWDRGLIPYEQYF.

This chain connects TRBV12-3 or TRBV12-4 to TRBJ1-4; the D is unclear. V was pared by 7 bases and J by 8 bases, with 11 bases between. The CDR3 spans 12 residues. CDR3 sequence: CASTAGEEKLFF. The CDR3 DNA reads TGTGCCAGCACCGCGGGAGAAGAAAAACTGTTTTTT.

The rearrangement links TRBV3-1 (or the pseudogene TRBV3-2) to TRBJ2-1; 13 bases are shared with TRBD2. The germline V gene encodes CDR1 LGHDT and CDR2 YNNKEL (reference sequence). This CDR3 spans 18 amino acids. After removal of 2 bases from V and 6 bases from J, the junction contained 10 bases not matched to a gene. The CDR3 loop is CASSQPRTSGSWANEQFF. CDR3 in DNA: TGTGCCAGCAGCCAACCTAGGACTAGCGGGAGTTGGGCCAATGAGCAGTTCTTC.

J is TRBJ2-7 and V is TRBV5-1; TRBD2 matches at 9 bases. In germline, CDR1 is SGHRS, CDR2 YFSETQ. The CDR3 length is 15 residues. The junction had 8 bases not matched to a gene; V was cut back by 4 bases and J by 3 bases. The CDR3 protein is CASSAGGTTGYEQYF. CDR3 DNA sequence: TGCGCCAGCAGCGCGGGAGGGACAACGGGCTACGAGCAGTACTTC.

The V gene is TRBV19, the J gene TRBJ2-1, with TRBD2 identical over 9 bases. CDR1 LNHDA and CDR2 SQIVND come from the germline V gene (reference sequence). The CDR3 runs 18 residues. With V trimmed by 7 bases and J by 5 bases, 18 bases remained unmatched. The CDR3 DNA reads as TGTGCCAGTAAAAAGGCCCTTGGTAGACTAGCGGAAGACAATGAGCAGTTCTTC. Residues: CASKKALGRLAEDNEQFF.

J is TRBJ1-5 and V is TRBV3-1 (or the pseudogene TRBV3-2); a possible D gene is TRBD1 (5 bases). Trimming cost V 0 bases and J 6 bases, with 6 bases left between them. CDR1 LGHDT and CDR2 YNNKEL come from the germline V gene (reference sequence). The CDR3 runs 13 residues. CDR3 loop: CASSQEGGQPQHF. DNA of the CDR3: TGTGCCAGCAGCCAAGAGGGGGGTCAGCCCCAGCATTTT.

This chain links TRBV30 with TRBJ2-1, with 9 bases fitting TRBD2. Germline loops: CDR1 GTSNPN, CDR2 SVGIG (reference sequence). The V gene end was trimmed by 2 bases and the J gene end by 7 bases; junction bases not matched to a gene: 12. The length of the CDR3 is 16 residues. Here the CDR3 reads CAWSIGGRAGRNEQFF. The CDR3 DNA reads as TGTGCCTGGAGTATCGGCGGGAGGGCGGGTAGGAATGAGCAGTTCTTC.

The gene calls are TRBV2 and TRBJ1-2; 8 positions agree with TRBD1. The V gene's germline CDR1 is SNHLY and CDR2 FYNNEI. The CDR3 contains 15 residues. V was pared by 7 bases and J by 1 base, with 8 bases of the junction left unmatched. In DNA form, the CDR3 reads TGTGCCAGCACTCGACGGACAGGGAATAACTATGGCTACACCTTC. It yields the protein CASTRRTGNNYGYTF.

V and J are TRBV6-5 and TRBJ2-7; 10 bases line up with TRBD1. This CDR3 spans 14 amino acids. J was trimmed by 7 bases and V by 0 bases; bases with no gene match: 3. CDR1 is MNHEY, CDR2 SVGAGI, per germline. The CDR3 nucleotides are TGTGCCAGCAGTTACTCTCCGGACAGGGGGGAGCAGTACTTC. This codes for CASSYSPDRGEQYF.

This chain joins TRBV28 and TRBJ2-2; D might be TRBD1 (6 bases). V shed 6 bases and J shed 4 bases, with 12 bases lying between them. The CDR3 contains 14 residues. Germline loops: CDR1 MDHEN, CDR2 SYDVKM. Written as DNA, the CDR3 is TGTGCCAGCAGCACAGGGCGCGTCACCGGGGAGCTGTTTTTT. It encodes CASSTGRVTGELFF.

The CDR3 region has the DNA TGTGCCAGTAGTTCACAGGTCTCTGGAAACACCATATATTTT. Residues: CASSSQVSGNTIYF. The rearrangement links TRBV19 to TRBJ1-3; perhaps TRBD1 as D (5 bases). CDR3 length: 14 residues. CDR1 and CDR2 from the germline V gene are LNHDA and SQIVND (reference sequence). Between the trimmed V and J ends, which lost 5 bases and 0 bases, there was a span of 8 bases.